The 31 T cell receptor beta chains given below trace back to one sample, sequenced in a study of spatial heterogeneity in lung cancer. In TCRdb, the 5' RACE reads were re-called with MiXCR into one record per CDR3 protein. The sample shows 43,000 or so distinct CDR3 sequences, about 10% of them seen only once. Time point meaning: blood at routine non-recurrence follow-up after resection. The sequencing used PBMCs, collected at follow-up. These receptors originate from a male donor with early-stage non-small cell lung cancer.

This clonotype was recorded at least ten times. The chain has TRBV7-8 and TRBJ1-5; perhaps TRBD1 as D (5 bases). This CDR3 comprises 15 residues. In germline, CDR1 is SGHVS, CDR2 FQNEAQ. The germline V and J ends were trimmed by 10 bases and 0 bases, with 16 bases remaining between them. CDR3 DNA: TGTGCCACCAGGGAGCGGGGGATTAGCAATCAGCCCCAGCATTTT. Translation: CATRERGISNQPQHF.

At least ten counts were recorded for this clonotype. V and J are TRBV4-2 and TRBJ2-7, with 7 bases that match TRBD1. The CDR3 has 15 residues. Trimming removed 1 base from V and 3 bases from J; junction bases left unmatched: 6. CDR1 is LGHNA and CDR2 is YNFKEQ in the germline V gene. DNA for the CDR3: TGTGCCAGCAGCCAAGGAGCACAGGGGTTCTACGAGCAGTACTTC. Translated, it gives CASSQGAQGFYEQYF.

The rearrangement links TRBV5-5 to TRBJ2-7, with a tentative D call TRBD1 (5 bases). Germline CDR1 SGHKS, CDR2 YYEKEE (reference sequence). Deletions cut 0 bases from V and 0 bases from J, with 10 bases between. The CDR3 spans 15 residues. CDR3 DNA sequence: TGTGCCAGCAGCTTGGGACAGAAGAGCTCCTACGAGCAGTACTTC. It yields the protein CASSLGQKSSYEQYF.

This clonotype appeared many times. The V gene is TRBV7-2, the J gene TRBJ1-6; weak D call: TRBD1 (5 bases). The V gene's germline CDR1 is SGHTA and CDR2 FQGNSA. The CDR3 extends over 15 amino acids. The V end lost 3 bases, the J end lost 6 bases, and 12 bases lay between the germline ends. The CDR3 loop is CASSFDSLFNSPLHF. CDR3 sequence (DNA): TGTGCCAGCAGCTTCGACAGCTTGTTTAATTCACCCCTCCACTTT.

This clonotype was seen at least ten times. The V gene is TRBV30, the J gene TRBJ2-7, with 7 positions matching TRBD2. Germline V CDR1 and CDR2: GTSNPN, SVGIG (reference sequence). CDR3 size: 14 residues. Trimming took 2 bases from V and 5 from J; bases not matched to a gene: 9. CDR3 nucleotides: TGTGCCTGGAGTCTGAGACTAGCTATCCACGAGCAGTACTTC. Encoded protein: CAWSLRLAIHEQYF. The whole variable domain, filled in from reference TRBV30 and TRBJ2-7, reads SQTIHQWPATLVQPVGSPLSLECTVEGTSNPNLYWYRQAAGRGLQLLFYSVGIGQISSEVPQNLSASRPQDRQFILSSKKLLLSDSGFYLCAWSLRLAIHEQYFGPGTRLTVT.

There are many counts of this clonotype. V usage is TRBV29-1 and J usage is TRBJ2-5; a possible D gene is TRBD2 (5 bases). V lost 7 bases and J lost 3, with 15 bases in between. The germline CDR1 and CDR2 sequences are SQVTM and ANQGSEA. This CDR3 contains 13 residues. CDR3 amino acids: CSAEGSFKETQYF. CDR3 coding DNA: TGCAGCGCCGAGGGCAGTTTCAAAGAGACCCAGTACTTC.

V is TRBV11-2 and J is TRBJ2-7; 9 bases agree with TRBD1. V shed 7 bases, J shed 6 bases, and the junction held 10 bases outside the gene matches. CDR1 is SGHAT, CDR2 FQNNGV, per germline. The CDR3 sequence is 14 residues long. CDR3 sequence reads: CASIRRDRAGEQYF. Written as DNA, the CDR3 is TGTGCCAGCATCCGTCGGGACAGGGCTGGCGAGCAGTACTTC.

In this sample, this clonotype turned up a few times. The rearrangement links TRBV28 to TRBJ2-3; 9 bases match TRBD2. Per the germline V gene, CDR1 is MDHEN and CDR2 is SYDVKM. The CDR3 sequence is 16 residues long. J lost 4 bases, V lost 2 bases, and 7 bases had no gene match. The CDR3 DNA sequence: TGTGCCAGCAGTTTAGGTCGCGGGGGGGCCCCAGATACGCAGTATTTT. Its translation: CASSLGRGGAPDTQYF.

This sequence joins TRBV5-4 and TRBJ2-2, with 11 bases matching TRBD2. With 1 base clipped from V and 4 bases from J, the junction kept 3 bases outside the gene matches. The CDR3 runs 16 residues. Germline lookup yields CDR1 SGHNT and CDR2 YYREEE (reference sequence). The CDR3 spells CASSLTSGGLTGELFF. CDR3 nucleotides: TGTGCCAGCAGCTTGACTAGCGGGGGCCTCACCGGGGAGCTGTTTTTT.

Many counts were recorded for this clonotype. The chain carries TRBV30 and TRBJ1-1; D remains unclear. V shed 1 base and J shed 0 bases, with 6 bases lying between them. Looked up from germline, CDR1 is GTSNPN and CDR2 is SVGIG (reference sequence). CDR3 length: 13 amino acids. CDR3 in amino acids: CAWSAQVNTEAFF. The CDR3 DNA sequence: TGTGCCTGGAGTGCCCAGGTGAACACTGAAGCTTTCTTT.

CDR3 DNA: TGCGCCAGCAGCTTCGGGGGGTCGGACGAGCAGTACTTC. Its protein product is CASSFGGSDEQYF. The chain couples TRBV5-1 to TRBJ2-7; 7 bases match TRBD2. The CDR3 runs to 13 residues. Germline CDR1 and CDR2: SGHRS and YFSETQ. The J segment lost 5 bases and the V segment lost 2 bases, leaving 4 bases of the junction unmatched.

This clonotype was counted ten times or more. The V and J genes are TRBV7-2 and TRBJ2-3; 13 bases align to TRBD2. CDR3 length: 18 amino acids. Germline values: CDR1 SGHTA, CDR2 FQGNSA. V dropped 4 bases and J dropped 6; count of bases not matched to a gene: 13. As DNA, the CDR3 is TGTGCCAGCAGCTCCCCCCGAGGGACTAGCGGGAACGGGGATACGCAGTATTTT. Translation gives CASSSPRGTSGNGDTQYF. The complete variable domain, with remaining parts taken from reference TRBV7-2 and TRBJ2-3, reads GAGVSQSPSNKVTEKGKDVELRCDPISGHTALYWYRQSLGQGLEFLIYFQGNSAPDKSGLPSDRFSAERTGGSVSTLTIQRTQQEDSAVYLCASSSPRGTSGNGDTQYFGPGTRLTVL.

CDR3 sequence: CARAPWGNYGYTF. The CDR3 DNA follows: TGTGCCCGCGCCCCTTGGGGAAACTATGGCTACACCTTC. J is TRBJ1-2 and V is TRBV30; D is ambiguous. The CDR3 length is 13 residues. V gave up 8 bases and J gave up 2 bases, with 15 bases separating them. In germline, CDR1 is GTSNPN, CDR2 SVGIG (reference sequence).

This clonotype showed up many times. V gene TRBV12-3 or TRBV12-4 combines with J gene TRBJ2-2; the D is unclear. This CDR3 contains 13 residues. The ends were cut back, 7 bases at V and 0 bases at J, with 6 bases in the middle. Here the CDR3 DNA reads TGTGCCAGCACAATAGCGAACACCGGGGAGCTGTTTTTT. This sequence encodes CASTIANTGELFF.

Many counts were recorded for this clonotype. The gene calls are TRBV12-3 or TRBV12-4 and TRBJ2-1; 9 bases fit TRBD2. The length of the CDR3 is 17 residues. V lost 8 bases, J lost 3 bases, and 14 bases stayed unmatched. CDR3 sequence (DNA): TGTGCCAGCCTCACCCTGGGACGTAGCGGGGGCTACAATGAGCAGTTCTTC. It codes for CASLTLGRSGGYNEQFF.

This clonotype rates as medium-sized. CDR3 loop: CSVRGTSEAFF. CDR3 DNA sequence: TGCAGCGTTCGCGGGACATCCGAAGCTTTCTTT. The V gene is TRBV29-1, the J gene TRBJ1-1; possibly TRBD1 for D (6 bases). Germline assignment: CDR1 SQVTM and CDR2 ANQGSEA. Trimming took off 5 bases at V and 8 bases at J, with 12 bases between the two ends. The CDR3 extends over 11 amino acids.

This clonotype occurred many times. The CDR3 is CASSLGDAAGTDTQYF. The CDR3 nucleotides are TGTGCCAGCAGTTTAGGTGATGCTGCGGGCACAGATACGCAGTATTTT. The chain carries TRBV12-3 or TRBV12-4 and TRBJ2-3, with D uncertain. This CDR3 spans 16 amino acids. Trimming left V 1 base short and J 1 base short, with 12 bases between.

Many counts were recorded for this clonotype. The gene calls are TRBV29-1 and TRBJ2-1; 11 nucleotides align to TRBD2. J gave up 9 bases and V 4 bases, and 11 bases lay outside the gene matches. The CDR3 consists of 15 residues. Germline CDR1 reads SQVTM; CDR2 reads ANQGSEA. CDR3 nucleotides: TGCAGCGTTGTTCAGGTACTAGCGGGAGTCTCTGAGCAGTTCTTC. This sequence encodes CSVVQVLAGVSEQFF.

This clonotype was counted only a few times. V gene TRBV7-3 combines with J gene TRBJ2-3, with a tentative D call TRBD2 (5 bases). Germline-derived CDR1 and CDR2 are SGHTA and FQGTGA. CDR3 length equals 15 residues. The V and J ends lost 0 bases and 6 bases respectively, with 13 bases between them. CDR3 bases: TGTGCCAGCAGCTTAACAGCGGTGGGTTCTGATACGCAGTATTTT. Translated: CASSLTAVGSDTQYF.

This clonotype showed up many times. The rearrangement joins TRBV7-6 to TRBJ1-1; D gene ambiguous. Germline assignment: CDR1 SGHVS and CDR2 FNYEAQ. This CDR3 has 14 residues. V lost 5 bases, J lost 1 base, and 11 bases lay in between. This chain's CDR3 is CASSQGGRNTEAFF. Here the CDR3 DNA reads TGTGCCAGCAGCCAAGGCGGCAGGAACACTGAAGCTTTCTTT.

This clonotype was recorded at least ten times. The chain couples TRBV5-1 to TRBJ2-7, with a possible D match to TRBD2 (5 bases). CDR1 and CDR2 from the germline V gene are SGHRS and YFSETQ. With 3 bases removed from V and 4 bases from J, the gap between germline ends came to 20 bases. The CDR3 is 16 amino acids. For the CDR3, the DNA is TGCGCCAGCAGCTCCCAATGGCGGGCGGGTCCATACGAGCAGTACTTC. Translation: CASSSQWRAGPYEQYF.

The sample holds a few counts of this clonotype. The chain employs TRBV19 and TRBJ2-7; TRBD2 agrees at 9 bases. V lost 5 bases and J lost 0; bases outside the gene matches: 8. The CDR3 covers 16 residues. Germline assignment: CDR1 LNHDA and CDR2 SQIVND (reference sequence). CDR3 coding DNA: TGTGCCAGTAGTGTCTTCCTAGCGGGGAACTCCTACGAGCAGTACTTC. It yields the protein CASSVFLAGNSYEQYF.

This chain connects TRBV28 to TRBJ1-5, with 8 bases lining up with TRBD1. This CDR3 comprises 14 residues. V shed 8 bases and J 6 bases; nucleotides not matched to a gene: 9. The germline V gene has CDR1 MDHEN and CDR2 SYDVKM. CDR3 nucleotides: TGTGCCAGCCAGACAGGGGAAGGGGGTCAGCCCCAGCATTTT. Its translation is CASQTGEGGQPQHF. Together with reference TRBV28 and TRBJ1-5, the CDR3 gives the full variable domain: DVKVTQSSRYLVKRTGEKVFLECVQDMDHENMFWYRQDPGLGLRLIYFSYDVKMKEKGDIPEGYSVSREKKERFSLILESASTNQTSMYLCASQTGEGGQPQHFGDGTRLSIL.

This clonotype was counted ten times or more. The chain has TRBV6-6 and TRBJ2-7; 10 nucleotides agree with TRBD2. CDR3 length: 14 residues. In germline, CDR1 is MNHNY, CDR2 SVGAGI (reference sequence). The J segment lost 2 bases and the V segment lost 5 bases, leaving 3 bases of the junction unmatched. The CDR3 protein is CASSQAGGAYEQYF. DNA of the CDR3: TGTGCCAGCAGTCAAGCGGGGGGGGCCTACGAGCAGTACTTC.

This clonotype was found many times. The V call is TRBV12-3 or TRBV12-4, the J call TRBJ1-6; 10 bases align to TRBD1. This CDR3 is built from 16 residues. J gave up 8 bases and V 3 bases, and 7 bases lay outside the gene matches. The CDR3 loop is CASSLGRDRGDSPLHF. DNA of the CDR3: TGTGCCAGCAGTTTGGGCCGGGACAGGGGTGATTCACCCCTCCACTTT.

This clonotype was counted only a few times. V and J are TRBV6-6 and TRBJ1-2, with unresolved D. In germline, CDR1 is MNHNY, CDR2 SVGAGI (reference sequence). Trimming took 0 bases from V and 3 from J, leaving 5 bases between them. The CDR3 consists of 13 residues. The chain's CDR3 is CASSYSKDYGYTF. The CDR3 nucleotides read TGTGCCAGCAGTTACTCGAAAGACTATGGCTACACCTTC.

Comments on this clonotype: One end of the junction does not line up with germline, which may come from a read error. The chain has TRBV27 and TRBJ2-7, with D perhaps TRBD2 (5 bases). Germline loops: CDR1 MNHEY, CDR2 SMNVEV (reference sequence). The CDR3 totals 14 residues. The CDR3 loop reads CVSSLSGWDYEQYF. In DNA form, the CDR3 reads TGTGTCAGCAGTTTATCGGGATGGGACTACGAGCAGTACTTC.

This clonotype was counted many times. The gene calls are TRBV7-2 and TRBJ2-3; D remains unclear. This CDR3 is built from 16 residues. Germline V gene lookup returns CDR1 SGHTA and CDR2 FQGNSA. The V end lost 2 bases, the J end lost 3 bases, and 15 bases lay between the germline ends. The CDR3 sequence: CASSLWSVSGTDTQYF. In DNA, the CDR3 is TGTGCCAGCAGCTTATGGAGCGTGAGTGGAACAGATACGCAGTATTTT.

The table lists this clonotype with many counts. The genes are TRBV20-1 and TRBJ2-5; 8 nucleotides match TRBD1. The germline gives CDR1 DFQATT, CDR2 SNEGSKA (reference sequence). Trimming removed 4 bases from V and 1 base from J; junction bases left unmatched: 8. The CDR3 sequence is 15 residues long. CDR3 residues: CSAMTGARVQETQYF. In nucleotides, the CDR3 is TGCAGTGCTATGACAGGGGCTAGGGTCCAAGAGACCCAGTACTTC.

The chain uses TRBV28 and TRBJ1-2; D is uncertain. This CDR3 spans 11 amino acids. The V and J ends lost 5 bases and 8 bases respectively, with 9 bases between them. Germline-derived CDR1 and CDR2 are MDHEN and SYDVKM. In DNA form, the CDR3 reads TGTGCCAGCAGTCCCCCGCACGGCTACACCTTC. Its translation is CASSPPHGYTF.

The chain couples TRBV20-1 to TRBJ2-2, with 11 positions matching TRBD2. There are 13 residues in the CDR3. V was clipped by 7 bases and J by 7 bases; unmatched bases: 5. Germline V gives CDR1 DFQATT, CDR2 SNEGSKA (reference sequence). The CDR3: CSVLAGAIGELFF. In DNA form, the CDR3 reads TGCAGTGTACTAGCGGGAGCGATCGGGGAGCTGTTTTTT.